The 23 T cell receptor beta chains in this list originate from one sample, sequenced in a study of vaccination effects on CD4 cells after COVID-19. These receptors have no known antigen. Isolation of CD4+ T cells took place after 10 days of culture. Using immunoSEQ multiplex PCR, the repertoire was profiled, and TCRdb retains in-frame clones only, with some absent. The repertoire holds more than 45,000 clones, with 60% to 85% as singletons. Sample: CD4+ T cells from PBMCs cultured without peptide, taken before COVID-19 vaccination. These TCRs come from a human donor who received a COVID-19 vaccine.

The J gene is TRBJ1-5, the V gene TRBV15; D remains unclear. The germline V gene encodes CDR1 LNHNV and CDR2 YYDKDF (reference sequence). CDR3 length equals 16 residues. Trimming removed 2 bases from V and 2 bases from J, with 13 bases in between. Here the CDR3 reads CATSRPWGVRNQPQHF. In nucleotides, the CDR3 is TGTGCCACCAGCAGACCATGGGGAGTTCGCAATCAGCCCCAGCATTTT.

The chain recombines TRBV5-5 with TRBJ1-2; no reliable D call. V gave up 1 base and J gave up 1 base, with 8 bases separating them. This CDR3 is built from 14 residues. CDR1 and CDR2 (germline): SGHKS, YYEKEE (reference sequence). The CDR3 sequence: CASSLTQNNYGYTF. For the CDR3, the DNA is TGTGCCAGCAGCTTGACGCAGAATAACTATGGCTACACCTTC. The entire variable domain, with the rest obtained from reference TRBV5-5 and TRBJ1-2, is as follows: DAGVTQSPTHLIKTRGQQVTLRCSPISGHKSVSWYQQVLGQGPQFIFQYYEKEERGRGNFPDRFSARQFPNYSSELNVNALLLGDSALYLCASSLTQNNYGYTFGSGTRLTVV.

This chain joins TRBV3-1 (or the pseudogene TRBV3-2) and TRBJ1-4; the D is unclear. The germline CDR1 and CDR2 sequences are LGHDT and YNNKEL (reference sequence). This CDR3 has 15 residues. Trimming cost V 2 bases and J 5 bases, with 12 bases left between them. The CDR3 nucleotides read TGTGCCAGCAGCCAAACTAGGACGGTGAATGAAAAACTGTTTTTT. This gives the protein CASSQTRTVNEKLFF.

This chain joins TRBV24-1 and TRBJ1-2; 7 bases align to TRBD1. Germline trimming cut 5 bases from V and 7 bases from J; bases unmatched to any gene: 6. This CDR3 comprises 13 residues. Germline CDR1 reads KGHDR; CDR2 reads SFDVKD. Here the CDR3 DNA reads TGTGCCACCAGTGTTACCGACAGGGCTGGCTACACCTTC. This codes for CATSVTDRAGYTF.

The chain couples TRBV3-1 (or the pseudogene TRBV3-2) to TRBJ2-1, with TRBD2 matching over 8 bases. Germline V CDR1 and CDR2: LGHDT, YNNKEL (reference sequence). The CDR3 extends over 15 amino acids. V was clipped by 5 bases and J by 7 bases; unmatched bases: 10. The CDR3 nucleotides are TGTGCCAGCAGCACCCCGAGGACTAGCATGAATGAGCAGTTCTTC. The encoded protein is CASSTPRTSMNEQFF.

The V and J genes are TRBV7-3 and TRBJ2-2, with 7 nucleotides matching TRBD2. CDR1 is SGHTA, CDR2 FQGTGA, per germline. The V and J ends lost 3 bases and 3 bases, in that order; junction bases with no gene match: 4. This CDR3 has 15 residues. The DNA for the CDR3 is TGTGCCAGCAGCTTTGCAGGGAGGGACACCGGGGAGCTGTTTTTT. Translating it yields CASSFAGRDTGELFF. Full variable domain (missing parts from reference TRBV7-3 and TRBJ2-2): GAGVSQTPSNKVTEKGKYVELRCDPISGHTALYWYRQSLGQGPEFLIYFQGTGAADDSGLPNDRFFAVRPEGSVSTLKIQRTERGDSAVYLCASSFAGRDTGELFFGEGSRLTVL.

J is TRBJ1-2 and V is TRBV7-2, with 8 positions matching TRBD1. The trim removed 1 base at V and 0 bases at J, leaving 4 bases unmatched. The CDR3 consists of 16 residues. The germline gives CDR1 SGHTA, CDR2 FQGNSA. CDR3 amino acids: CASSLDTGGPNYGYTF. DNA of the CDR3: TGTGCCAGCAGCTTAGACACAGGGGGTCCTAACTATGGCTACACCTTC.

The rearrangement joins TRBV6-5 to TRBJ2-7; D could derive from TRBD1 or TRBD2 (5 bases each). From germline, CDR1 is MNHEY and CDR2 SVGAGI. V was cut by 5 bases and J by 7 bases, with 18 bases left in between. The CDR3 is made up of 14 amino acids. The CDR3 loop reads CASSTFPGTGEQYV. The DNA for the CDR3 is TGTGCCAGCAGTACCTTCCCCGGGACGGGAGAGCAGTACGTC.

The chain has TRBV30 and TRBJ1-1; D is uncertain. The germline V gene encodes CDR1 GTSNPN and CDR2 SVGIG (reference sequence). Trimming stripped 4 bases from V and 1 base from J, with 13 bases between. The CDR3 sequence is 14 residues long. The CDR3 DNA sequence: TGTGCCTGGAAGTCCATTGGATGGAACACTGAAGCTTTCTTT. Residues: CAWKSIGWNTEAFF.

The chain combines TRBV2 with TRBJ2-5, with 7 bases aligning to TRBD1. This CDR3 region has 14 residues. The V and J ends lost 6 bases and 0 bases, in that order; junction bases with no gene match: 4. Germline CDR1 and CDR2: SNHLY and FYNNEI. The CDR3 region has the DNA TGTGCCAGCAGCCCGGGACAGAACCAAGAGACCCAGTACTTC. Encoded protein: CASSPGQNQETQYF.

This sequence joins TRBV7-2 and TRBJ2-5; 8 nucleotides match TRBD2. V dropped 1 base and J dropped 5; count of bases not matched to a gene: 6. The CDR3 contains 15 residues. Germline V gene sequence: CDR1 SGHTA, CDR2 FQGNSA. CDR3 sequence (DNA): TGTGCCAGCAGCTTAGACCGGGGGGGCCTGGAGACCCAGTACTTC. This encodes CASSLDRGGLETQYF.

CDR3 in amino acids: CASRLQGQETQYF. Written as DNA, the CDR3 is TGCGCCAGCAGGCTCCAGGGCCAAGAGACCCAGTACTTC. The chain is built from TRBV5-1 and TRBJ2-5; TRBD1 might be the D (5 bases). CDR1 and CDR2 from the germline V gene are SGHRS and YFSETQ. The CDR3 covers 13 residues. The V and J ends lost 5 bases and 1 base respectively, with 9 bases between them.

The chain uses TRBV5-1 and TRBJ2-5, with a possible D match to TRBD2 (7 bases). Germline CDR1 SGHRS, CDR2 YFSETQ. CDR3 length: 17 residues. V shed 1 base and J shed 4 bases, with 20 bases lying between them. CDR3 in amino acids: CASSLQWGGQSGETQYF. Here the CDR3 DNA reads TGCGCCAGCAGCTTGCAGTGGGGGGGGCAGTCGGGAGAGACCCAGTACTTC.

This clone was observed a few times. The CDR3 reads CASSLDFGTGYSPLHF. DNA of the CDR3: TGCGCCAGCAGCTTGGATTTCGGGACAGGGTATTCACCCCTCCACTTT. The chain uses TRBV5-1 and TRBJ1-6, with 9 bases lining up with TRBD1. Germline V gene lookup returns CDR1 SGHRS and CDR2 YFSETQ. This CDR3 comprises 16 residues. V dropped 0 bases and J dropped 8; count of bases not matched to a gene: 6.

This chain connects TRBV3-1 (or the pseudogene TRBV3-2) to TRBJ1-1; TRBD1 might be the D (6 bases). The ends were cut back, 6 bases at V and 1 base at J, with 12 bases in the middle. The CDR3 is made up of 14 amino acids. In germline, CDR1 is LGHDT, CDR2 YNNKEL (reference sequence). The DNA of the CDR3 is TGTGCCAGCAGGGACGGGACACCGAACACTGAAGCTTTCTTT. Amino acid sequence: CASRDGTPNTEAFF.

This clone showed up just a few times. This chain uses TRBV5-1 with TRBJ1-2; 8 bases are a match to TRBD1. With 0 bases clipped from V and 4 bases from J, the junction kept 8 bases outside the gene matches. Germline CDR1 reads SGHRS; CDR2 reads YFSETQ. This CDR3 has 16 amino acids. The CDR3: CASSLVGQGGSYGYTF. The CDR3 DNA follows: TGCGCCAGCAGCTTGGTAGGACAGGGCGGCTCCTATGGCTACACCTTC.

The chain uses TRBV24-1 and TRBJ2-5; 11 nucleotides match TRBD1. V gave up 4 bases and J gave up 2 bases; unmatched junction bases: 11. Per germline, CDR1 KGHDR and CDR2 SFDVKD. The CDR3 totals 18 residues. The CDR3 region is CATSDSRWGDRGQETQYF. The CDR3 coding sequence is TGTGCCACCAGTGACTCCCGTTGGGGGGACAGGGGGCAAGAGACCCAGTACTTC.

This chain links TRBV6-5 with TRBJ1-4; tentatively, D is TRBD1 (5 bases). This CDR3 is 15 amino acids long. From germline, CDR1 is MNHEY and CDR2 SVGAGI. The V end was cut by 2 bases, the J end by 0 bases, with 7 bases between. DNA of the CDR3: TGTGCCAGCAGTTACCGGGGGGCAACTAATGAAAAACTGTTTTTT. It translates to CASSYRGATNEKLFF.

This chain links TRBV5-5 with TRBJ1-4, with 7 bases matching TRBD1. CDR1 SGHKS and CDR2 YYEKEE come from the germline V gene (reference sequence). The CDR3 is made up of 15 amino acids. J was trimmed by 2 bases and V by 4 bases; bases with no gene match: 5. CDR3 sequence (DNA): TGTGCCAGCAGCCGCGTACAGGGGACTAATGAAAAACTGTTTTTT. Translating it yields CASSRVQGTNEKLFF.

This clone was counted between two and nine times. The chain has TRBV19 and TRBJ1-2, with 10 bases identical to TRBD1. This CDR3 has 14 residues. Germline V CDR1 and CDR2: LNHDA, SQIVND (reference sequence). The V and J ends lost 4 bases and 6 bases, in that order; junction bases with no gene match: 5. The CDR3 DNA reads TGTGCCAGTAGTAGACAGGGACAGGGGAATGGCTACACCTTC. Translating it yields CASSRQGQGNGYTF. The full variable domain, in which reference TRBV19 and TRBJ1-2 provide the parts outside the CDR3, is DGGITQSPKYLFRKEGQNVTLSCEQNLNHDAMYWYRQDPGQGLRLIYYSQIVNDFQKGDIAEGYSVSREKKESFPLTVTSAQKNPTAFYLCASSRQGQGNGYTFGSGTRLTVV.

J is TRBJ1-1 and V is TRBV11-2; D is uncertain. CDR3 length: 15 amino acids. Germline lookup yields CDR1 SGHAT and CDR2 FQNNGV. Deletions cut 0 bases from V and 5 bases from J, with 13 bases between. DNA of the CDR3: TGTGCCAGCAGCTTAGAGAGGGATAAGGGAACTGAAGCTTTCTTT. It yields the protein CASSLERDKGTEAFF.

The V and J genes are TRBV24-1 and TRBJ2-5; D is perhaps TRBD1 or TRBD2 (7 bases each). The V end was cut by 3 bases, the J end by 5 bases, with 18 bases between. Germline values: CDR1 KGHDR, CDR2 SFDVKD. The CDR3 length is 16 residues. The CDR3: CATSDPSGEGAETQYF. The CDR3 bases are TGTGCCACCAGTGATCCTTCAGGGGAGGGGGCCGAGACCCAGTACTTC.

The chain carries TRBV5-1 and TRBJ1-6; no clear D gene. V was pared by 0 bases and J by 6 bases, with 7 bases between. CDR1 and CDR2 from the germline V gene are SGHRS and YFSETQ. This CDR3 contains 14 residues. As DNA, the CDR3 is TGCGCCAGCAGCTTGGGCCAGCTTAATTCACCCCTCCACTTT. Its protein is CASSLGQLNSPLHF.